This entry is about one TCR beta chain. The protocol was immunoSEQ multiplex PCR, while the TCRdb copy is restricted to in-frame clones and leaves out a portion. The data contain over 400,000 clones, roughly 88% of them seen just once; the ten biggest clones take up around 4.5%. The data originate from a study of Ad26.COV2.S vaccination and SARS-CoV-2 variants. Treatment here: 15 to 20 received Ad26.COV2.S at low or high dose, single or two shots; about five received placebo; per-sample allocation not given. Samples were taken on day 63 after the first vaccine or placebo injection. There are 15 residues in the CDR3. From germline, CDR1 is SGHDN and CDR2 FVKESK. V was pared by 4 bases and J by 9 bases, with 10 bases of the junction left unmatched.

The sample here was peripheral blood, taken in a trial of Ad26.COV2.S vaccine versus placebo. The chain links TRBV14 to TRBJ2-3, with 10 nucleotides matching TRBD2. The TCR comes from a person between 18 and 65 years old who received the Ad26.COV2.S COVID-19 vaccine or a placebo. CDR3 region: CASSRTLAGAGTQYF. Here the CDR3 DNA reads TGTGCCAGCAGCCGGACTCTAGCGGGGGCGGGGACGCAGTATTTT.